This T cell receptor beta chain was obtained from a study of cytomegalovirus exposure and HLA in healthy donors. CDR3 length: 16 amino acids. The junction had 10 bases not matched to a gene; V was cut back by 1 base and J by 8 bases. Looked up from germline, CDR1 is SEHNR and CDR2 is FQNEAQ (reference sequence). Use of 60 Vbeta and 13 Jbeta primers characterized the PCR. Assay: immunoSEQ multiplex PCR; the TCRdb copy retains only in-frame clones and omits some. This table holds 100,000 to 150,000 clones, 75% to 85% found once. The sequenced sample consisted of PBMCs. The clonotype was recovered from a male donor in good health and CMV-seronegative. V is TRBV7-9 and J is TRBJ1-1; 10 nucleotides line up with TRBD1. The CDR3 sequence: CASSLGTGGGGYEAFF. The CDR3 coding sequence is TGTGCCAGCAGCTTAGGGACAGGGGGTGGAGGGTACGAAGCTTTCTTT.